Each of the 30 T cell receptor beta chains below was sequenced from the same sample in a study of graft-versus-host responses after intestinal transplantation. Profiled with immunoSEQ multiplex PCR; TCRdb holds only in-frame clones, not every one. The table has 65,000 to 85,000 clones, over 85% seen once. The material sequenced was bone marrow, taken approximately 700 days after intestinal transplantation. The receptors were gathered from a human patient who received an intestinal transplant, so some T cells may come from the graft donor.

This chain uses TRBV6-5 with TRBJ1-2; 8 nucleotides line up with TRBD1. Trimming took 5 bases from V and 8 from J; bases not matched to a gene: 10. Germline CDR1 and CDR2: MNHEY and SVGAGI. The CDR3 length is 14 residues. In DNA form, the CDR3 reads TGTGCCAGCAGTGCGTTCGAACAGGGGGGCGGCTACACCTTC. It codes for CASSAFEQGGGYTF.

The chain recombines TRBV15 with TRBJ1-4; D remains unclear. Trimming left V 3 bases short and J 6 bases short, with 5 bases between. The germline gives CDR1 LNHNV, CDR2 YYDKDF (reference sequence). This CDR3 region has 12 residues. As DNA, the CDR3 is TGTGCCACCAGCAGGCTTGATGAAAAACTGTTTTTT. Its protein product is CATSRLDEKLFF.

The J gene is TRBJ1-5, the V gene TRBV5-5; D gene ambiguous. The CDR3 extends over 15 amino acids. V lost 0 bases, J lost 2 bases, and 9 bases lay in between. In germline, CDR1 is SGHKS, CDR2 YYEKEE (reference sequence). In DNA, the CDR3 is TGTGCCAGCAGCTTGGAACCCGGGGGCAATCAGCCCCAGCATTTT. Translation gives CASSLEPGGNQPQHF.

V and J are TRBV10-1 and TRBJ2-3; 8 nucleotides align to TRBD2. This CDR3 comprises 15 residues. The ends lost 4 bases at V and 1 base at J; junction bases unmatched: 4. Germline V lookup: CDR1 WNHNN, CDR2 SYGVQD (reference sequence). For the CDR3, the DNA is TGCGCCAGCAGTGTTAGCGGGATAGGCACAGATACGCAGTATTTT. It specifies CASSVSGIGTDTQYF.

The chain couples TRBV6-5 to TRBJ2-5; 7 bases fit TRBD2. V dropped 8 bases and J dropped 2; count of bases not matched to a gene: 2. The CDR3 spans 12 residues. Germline loops: CDR1 MNHEY, CDR2 SVGAGI. The CDR3 sequence is CASGGEQETQYF. In nucleotides, the CDR3 is TGTGCCAGCGGGGGGGAACAAGAGACCCAGTACTTC.

The rearrangement joins TRBV12-5 to TRBJ2-3; 14 nucleotides align to TRBD2. V dropped 5 bases and J dropped 6; count of bases not matched to a gene: 7. CDR1 and CDR2 from the germline V gene are LGHNT and FRNRAP. This CDR3 contains 16 residues. This CDR3 reads CASGPGLAGDGDTQYF. The CDR3 DNA follows: TGTGCTAGTGGTCCGGGACTAGCGGGAGATGGTGATACGCAGTATTTT.

This chain connects TRBV6-5 to TRBJ1-1, with a tentative D call TRBD1 (6 bases). Trimming took 0 bases from V and 4 from J, leaving 9 bases between them. Germline-derived CDR1 and CDR2 are MNHEY and SVGAGI. The CDR3 extends over 14 amino acids. The DNA for the CDR3 is TGTGCCAGCAGTTACTCAGGGGGTGTCACTGAAGCTTTCTTT. It codes for CASSYSGGVTEAFF.

V usage is TRBV6-5 and J usage is TRBJ1-6; 7 nucleotides line up with TRBD1. The CDR3 consists of 16 residues. The germline V gene encodes CDR1 MNHEY and CDR2 SVGAGI. The J segment lost 3 bases and the V segment lost 0 bases, leaving 2 bases of the junction unmatched. The CDR3: CASSYSRQGYNSPLHF. DNA for the CDR3: TGTGCCAGCAGTTACTCGAGACAGGGCTATAATTCACCCCTCCACTTT.

V usage is TRBV6-1 and J usage is TRBJ2-3, with 11 bases lining up with TRBD1. This CDR3 region has 17 residues. J gave up 4 bases and V 3 bases, and 9 bases lay outside the gene matches. Germline CDR1 and CDR2: MNHNS and SASEGT. CDR3 in amino acids: CASSERTGGNIADTQYF. For the CDR3, the DNA is TGTGCCAGCAGTGAGAGGACAGGGGGCAATATCGCAGATACGCAGTATTTT.

V is TRBV27 and J is TRBJ1-1; D might be TRBD1 (6 bases). V was clipped by 3 bases and J by 7 bases, with 15 bases between them. The CDR3 has 14 residues. Germline V lookup: CDR1 MNHEY, CDR2 SMNVEV (reference sequence). CDR3 amino acids: CASSFLVRGGEAFF. The DNA of the CDR3 is TGTGCCAGCAGTTTTCTGGTCAGGGGTGGTGAAGCTTTCTTT.

V is TRBV19 and J is TRBJ2-6; D call uncertain. Germline-derived CDR1 and CDR2 are LNHDA and SQIVND (reference sequence). V lost 5 bases and J lost 0, with 8 bases in between. The CDR3 consists of 15 residues. In DNA, the CDR3 is TGTGCCAGTAGTTCCTATTTCTCTGGGGCCAACGTCCTGACTTTC. This translates into CASSSYFSGANVLTF.

The chain combines TRBV6-1 with TRBJ1-5, with TRBD1 matching over 9 bases. From germline, CDR1 is MNHNS and CDR2 SASEGT. Trimming at V came to 5 bases and at J to 4 bases, leaving 6 bases not matched to a gene. There are 15 residues in the CDR3. In nucleotides, the CDR3 is TGTGCCAGCAGTCCACAGGGGGCTGGGAATCAGCCCCAGCATTTT. It codes for CASSPQGAGNQPQHF.

The V call is TRBV14, the J call TRBJ1-5; D ambiguous. The CDR3 runs 14 residues. Trimming shortened V by 10 bases and J by 4 bases, and 17 bases separated the two germline ends. The germline gives CDR1 SGHDN, CDR2 FVKESK. The CDR3 DNA follows: TGTGCCATCCCTCCCACGGTTCAAAATCAGCCCCAGCATTTT. It yields the protein CAIPPTVQNQPQHF.

The chain combines TRBV18 with TRBJ1-1, with TRBD1 matching 9 bases. Germline assignment: CDR1 KGHSH and CDR2 LQKENI. V dropped 1 base and J dropped 1; count of bases not matched to a gene: 1. CDR3 length: 15 amino acids. The CDR3: CASSPQTGGNTEAFF. The CDR3 nucleotides are TGTGCCAGCTCACCACAGACAGGGGGGAACACTGAAGCTTTCTTT.

The chain joins TRBV6-6 to TRBJ2-1; weak D call: TRBD1 (6 bases). The CDR3 has 14 residues. The germline V gene has CDR1 MNHNY and CDR2 SVGAGI (reference sequence). Trimming left V 6 bases short and J 2 bases short, with 11 bases between. The CDR3 DNA reads as TGTGCCAGCAGCCGAGGGGACACCTACAATGAGCAGTTCTTC. Amino acids: CASSRGDTYNEQFF.

This sequence joins TRBV27 and TRBJ1-5; a possible D gene is TRBD1 (5 bases). Germline V CDR1 and CDR2: MNHEY, SMNVEV (reference sequence). The CDR3 contains 14 residues. The V end was cut by 5 bases, the J end by 3 bases, with 11 bases between. The CDR3 DNA is TGTGCCAGCAGTCTCGGGGGGACCAATCAGCCCCAGCATTTT. Translation gives CASSLGGTNQPQHF.

The CDR3 bases are TGTGCCAGCAGTTTGAGGGATTCACCCCTCCACTTT. The encoded protein is CASSLRDSPLHF. The chain recombines TRBV28 with TRBJ1-6; D not certain. Trimming cost V 3 bases and J 8 bases, with 5 bases left between them. This CDR3 is built from 12 residues. Germline-derived CDR1 and CDR2 are MDHEN and SYDVKM.

This chain uses TRBV7-9 with TRBJ2-5; 9 nucleotides align to TRBD2. In germline, CDR1 is SEHNR, CDR2 FQNEAQ (reference sequence). V dropped 1 base and J dropped 5; count of bases not matched to a gene: 8. The CDR3 totals 16 residues. The CDR3 loop reads CASSLDAGGSGETQYF. CDR3 DNA sequence: TGTGCCAGCAGCTTAGATGCGGGAGGGAGTGGGGAGACCCAGTACTTC.

The chain recombines TRBV12-5 with TRBJ2-3; D unclear. Trimming took 1 base from V and 0 from J, leaving 8 bases between them. CDR1 and CDR2 from the germline V gene are LGHNT and FRNRAP. The CDR3 contains 15 residues. The CDR3 spells CASGLASHSTDTQYF. CDR3 nucleotides: TGTGCTAGTGGTTTGGCCTCACATAGCACAGATACGCAGTATTTT.

This clone appeared once. This rearrangement joins TRBV29-1 to TRBJ2-6; D not certain. Germline V lookup: CDR1 SQVTM, CDR2 ANQGSEA. The CDR3 runs 15 residues. Trimming took off 4 bases at V and 2 bases at J, with 12 bases between the two ends. In nucleotides, the CDR3 is TGCAGCGTTGGAACCCTGGAAGCTGGGGCCAACGTCCTGACTTTC. It yields the protein CSVGTLEAGANVLTF.

This sequence joins TRBV6-6 and TRBJ1-3, with D possibly TRBD1 on 5 matching bases. The CDR3 has 15 amino acids. In germline, CDR1 is MNHNY, CDR2 SVGAGI (reference sequence). The V end lost 4 bases, the J end lost 3 bases, and 13 bases lay between the germline ends. For the CDR3, the DNA is TGTGCCAGCAGTTCAACGGGGCTAAGTGGAAACACCATATATTTT. This translates into CASSSTGLSGNTIYF.

This chain uses TRBV27 with TRBJ2-7, with 7 bases aligning to TRBD2. CDR1 is MNHEY, CDR2 SMNVEV, per germline (reference sequence). This CDR3 contains 13 residues. J gave up 3 bases and V 10 bases, and 9 bases lay outside the gene matches. The CDR3 spells CATSRGDYYEQYF. The CDR3 DNA is TGTGCCACCTCTCGAGGGGACTACTACGAGCAGTACTTC.

This sequence joins TRBV5-4 and TRBJ2-5; 8 bases match TRBD1. Germline trimming cut 4 bases from V and 2 bases from J; bases unmatched to any gene: 7. The germline CDR1 and CDR2 sequences are SGHNT and YYREEE (reference sequence). The CDR3 is 15 residues long. The CDR3 region is CASSPSRQGQETQYF. DNA for the CDR3: TGTGCCAGCAGCCCGTCTCGACAGGGGCAAGAGACCCAGTACTTC.

The chain employs TRBV19 and TRBJ1-1; no clear D gene. Trimming removed 5 bases from V and 5 bases from J, with 9 bases in between. The CDR3 is 12 residues long. The V gene's germline CDR1 is LNHDA and CDR2 SQIVND (reference sequence). The chain's CDR3 is CASSAWYTEAFF. The CDR3, as DNA: TGTGCCAGTAGTGCCTGGTATACTGAAGCTTTCTTT.

This chain joins TRBV5-1 and TRBJ2-1, with TRBD2 identical over 8 bases. V lost 3 bases, J lost 9 bases, and 17 bases stayed unmatched. The CDR3 totals 17 residues. Looked up from germline, CDR1 is SGHRS and CDR2 is YFSETQ. CDR3 amino acids: CASSSPTSGRLVAEQFF. The DNA of the CDR3 is TGCGCCAGCAGCTCCCCCACTAGCGGCCGACTTGTTGCTGAGCAGTTCTTC.

CDR3 region: CASSYSSKGPTYEQYF. CDR3 nucleotides: TGTGCCAGCAGTTACTCGAGTAAGGGTCCAACCTACGAGCAGTACTTC. The V gene is TRBV6-5, the J gene TRBJ2-7; D remains unclear. This CDR3 region has 16 residues. The germline V gene encodes CDR1 MNHEY and CDR2 SVGAGI. Trimming shortened V by 0 bases and J by 2 bases, and 14 bases separated the two germline ends.

This rearrangement joins TRBV20-1 to TRBJ2-7; D remains ambiguous. V was trimmed by 3 bases and J by 3 bases, leaving 6 bases between them. Germline-derived CDR1 and CDR2 are DFQATT and SNEGSKA (reference sequence). This CDR3 is built from 11 residues. The CDR3 DNA reads TGCAGTGCTAGCTTCCACTACGAGCAGTACTTC. It yields the protein CSASFHYEQYF.

The chain is built from TRBV21-1 and TRBJ2-2; the tabulated D call, TRBD1, remains unverified against the DNA. TRBV21-1 is labeled a pseudogene. The CDR3 covers 16 residues. CDR3 sequence: CASSNPGQGRSGELFF. CDR3 bases: TGTGCCAGCAGCAACCCTGGACAGGGAAGAAGCGGGGAGCTGTTTTTT.

The gene calls are TRBV2 and TRBJ1-3, with 10 positions matching TRBD1. This CDR3 comprises 16 residues. CDR1 is SNHLY, CDR2 FYNNEI, per germline. The V gene end was trimmed by 3 bases and the J gene end by 3 bases; junction bases not matched to a gene: 5. In nucleotides, the CDR3 is TGTGCCAGCAGTGAGGGGGACAGGGGAGGTGGAAACACCATATATTTT. It translates to CASSEGDRGGGNTIYF.

By sample share, this clone is medium-sized (0.01 to 0.1%). The V and J genes are TRBV5-1 and TRBJ2-7, with D uncertain. V shed 2 bases and J shed 0 bases, with 6 bases lying between them. The germline gives CDR1 SGHRS, CDR2 YFSETQ. The CDR3 spans 13 residues. DNA of the CDR3: TGCGCCAGCAGCTTCGGAAGCTCCTACGAGCAGTACTTC. It yields the protein CASSFGSSYEQYF.